What follows are 26 T cell receptor beta chains derived from one specimen sequenced in a study of cytomegalovirus exposure and HLA in healthy donors (dated by TCRdb to about 2017). Libraries came from the immunoSEQ multiplex PCR assay. The multiplex PCR relied on a mix of 60 forward primers for TCR Vbeta segments and 13 reverse primers for TCR Jbeta segments. TCRdb's version of the immuneACCESS table is confined to in-frame rearrangements and falls short of the full clone set. An unresolved V gene accounts for under half of the shortfall where checked; the remainder is of unknown origin. Across this sample there are about 160,000 clones, with 75% to 85% seen only once. The leading ten clones occupy around 6.6% of the sample. What was sequenced was PBMCs. The receptors come from a man in his forties or fifties in good health and CMV-seropositive.

The gene calls are TRBV12-5 and TRBJ2-2, with D perhaps TRBD1 (6 bases). Germline lookup yields CDR1 LGHNT and CDR2 FRNRAP. Deletions cut 6 bases from V and 3 bases from J, with 17 bases between. This CDR3 is built from 16 residues. CDR3 DNA sequence: TGTGCTAGTGGGGACGCCAGGGGTGGTGACACCGGGGAGCTGTTTTTT. Translating gives CASGDARGGDTGELFF.

There are a few counts of this clone. V gene TRBV19 combines with J gene TRBJ1-1, with 8 bases matching TRBD1. The J segment lost 4 bases and the V segment lost 5 bases, leaving 6 bases of the junction unmatched. CDR1 is LNHDA and CDR2 is SQIVND in the germline V gene (reference sequence). This CDR3 has 14 residues. Here the CDR3 DNA reads TGTGCCAGTAGTCTCCAGGGGGCAGGCACTGAAGCTTTCTTT. Residues: CASSLQGAGTEAFF.

This clone occurred once. The chain is built from TRBV7-2 and TRBJ1-5, with D unclear. Germline-derived CDR1 and CDR2 are SGHTA and FQGNSA. The CDR3 spans 15 residues. Trimming removed 1 base at V and 4 bases at J, with 11 bases between. This chain's CDR3 is CASSLVWQANQPQHF. Written as DNA, the CDR3 is TGTGCCAGCAGCTTAGTATGGCAGGCAAATCAGCCCCAGCATTTT.

Regarding this clone: In the same sample, other DNA sequences code for this CDR3. This chain joins TRBV6-5 and TRBJ1-1; TRBD1 aligns across 7 bases. V shed 0 bases and J 4 bases; nucleotides not matched to a gene: 5. The CDR3 runs to 15 residues. The germline V gene encodes CDR1 MNHEY and CDR2 SVGAGI. The CDR3 nucleotides are TGTGCCAGCAGTTACTCTTCGAAGGGGGCCACTGAAGCTTTCTTT. Protein sequence: CASSYSSKGATEAFF.

This sequence joins TRBV7-3 and TRBJ2-2, with 12 bases lining up with TRBD2. Germline values: CDR1 SGHTA, CDR2 FQGTGA. The J segment lost 0 bases and the V segment lost 5 bases, leaving 4 bases of the junction unmatched. The CDR3 length is 17 residues. CDR3 in amino acids: CASSRLAGAPNTGELFF. DNA for the CDR3: TGTGCCAGCAGCCGACTAGCGGGGGCCCCGAACACCGGGGAGCTGTTTTTT.

The chain carries TRBV4-2 and TRBJ2-7; a weak D match, TRBD2 (5 bases). V was clipped by 3 bases and J by 2 bases, with 8 bases between them. In germline, CDR1 is LGHNA, CDR2 YNFKEQ. CDR3 length equals 13 residues. The CDR3 DNA follows: TGTGCCAGCAGCCAGGAGACTACCTACGAGCAGTACTTC. Translation gives CASSQETTYEQYF.

CDR3 sequence (DNA): TGTGCCAGCAGAGTGGTAGGACAGGGGGCCAATGAGCAGTTCTTC. Translation gives CASRVVGQGANEQFF. J is TRBJ2-1 and V is TRBV27, with 11 positions matching TRBD1. This CDR3 is built from 15 residues. The J segment lost 6 bases and the V segment lost 6 bases, leaving 7 bases of the junction unmatched. Germline V gene data show CDR1 as MNHEY and CDR2 as SMNVEV (reference sequence).

This chain uses TRBV28 with TRBJ1-3, with TRBD1 matching over 7 bases. V gave up 3 bases and J gave up 0 bases; unmatched junction bases: 8. The germline gives CDR1 MDHEN, CDR2 SYDVKM. The CDR3 sequence is 17 residues long. The CDR3 loop is CASSFLQGPSSGNTIYF. The DNA for the CDR3 is TGTGCCAGCAGTTTCCTACAGGGGCCTAGCTCTGGAAACACCATATATTTT.

The chain recombines TRBV30 with TRBJ2-3; D is unclear. The CDR3 extends over 13 amino acids. Germline V gene lookup returns CDR1 GTSNPN and CDR2 SVGIG (reference sequence). V lost 2 bases and J 4 bases, leaving 10 bases between the germline ends. CDR3 residues: CAWSIPYADTQYF. CDR3 bases: TGTGCCTGGAGTATTCCCTACGCAGATACGCAGTATTTT.

This chain connects TRBV6-1 to TRBJ2-1; no reliable D call. The CDR3 consists of 16 residues. Deletions cut 4 bases from V and 0 bases from J, with 13 bases between. The germline V gene has CDR1 MNHNS and CDR2 SASEGT. CDR3 sequence: CASSALTKSSYNEQFF. For the CDR3, the DNA is TGTGCCAGCAGTGCCCTGACAAAGAGCTCCTACAATGAGCAGTTCTTC.

The V gene is TRBV11-3, the J gene TRBJ1-1, with a tentative D call TRBD1 (5 bases). The CDR3 totals 13 residues. CDR1 and CDR2 (germline): SGHNT, YENEEA. V shed 3 bases and J shed 4 bases, with 9 bases lying between them. CDR3 in amino acids: CASSFRVGTEAFF. In DNA form, the CDR3 reads TGTGCCAGCAGCTTCAGGGTTGGCACTGAAGCTTTCTTT.

This clone was counted between two and nine times. V gene TRBV13 combines with J gene TRBJ2-1; 7 nucleotides match TRBD2. This CDR3 comprises 16 residues. The junction had 9 bases not matched to a gene; V was cut back by 2 bases and J by 5 bases. From germline, CDR1 is PRHDT and CDR2 FYEKMQ (reference sequence). CDR3 sequence: CASSLSLAATDNEQFF. In DNA, the CDR3 is TGTGCCAGCAGCTTAAGTCTAGCGGCCACCGACAATGAGCAGTTCTTC.

This clone was seen only once. The V and J genes are TRBV5-6 and TRBJ2-3, with D possibly being TRBD2 (5 bases). Germline CDR1 and CDR2: SGHDT and YYEEEE. Trimming took off 3 bases at V and 1 base at J, with 18 bases between the two ends. This CDR3 contains 17 residues. CDR3 in DNA: TGTGCCAGCAGCTCTACCACCAATGGGCGGGGCACAGATACGCAGTATTTT. Its protein is CASSSTTNGRGTDTQYF.

The chain joins TRBV6-1 to TRBJ1-5; TRBD1 matches 7 bases. The CDR3 length is 15 residues. Per the germline V gene, CDR1 is MNHNS and CDR2 is SASEGT. V dropped 7 bases and J dropped 0; count of bases not matched to a gene: 6. CDR3 coding DNA: TGTGCCAGCAAGGCGGGACAGATTAGCAATCAGCCCCAGCATTTT. As protein: CASKAGQISNQPQHF.

V is TRBV19 and J is TRBJ1-5; TRBD1 matches at 9 bases. The CDR3 has 18 residues. Unmatched junction bases numbered 13, after V lost 7 bases and J lost 0 bases. Looked up from germline, CDR1 is LNHDA and CDR2 is SQIVND (reference sequence). DNA for the CDR3: TGTGCCAGTAAGGGACAGGGCCCACCTATGAATAGCAATCAGCCCCAGCATTTT. Translation: CASKGQGPPMNSNQPQHF.

The chain employs TRBV10-3 and TRBJ2-7; no firm D call. The CDR3 spans 16 residues. Germline lookup yields CDR1 ENHRY and CDR2 SYGVKD. V lost 0 bases, J lost 0 bases, and 12 bases lay in between. In DNA form, the CDR3 reads TGTGCCATCAGTGAGTCGAGACACTCGAGCTCCTACGAGCAGTACTTC. It yields the protein CAISESRHSSSYEQYF.

The CDR3 DNA follows: TGTGCCTGGAGTGTAAAGCGAAACGGGGAGCTGTTTTTT. It is translated as CAWSVKRNGELFF. V gene TRBV30 combines with J gene TRBJ2-2, with D unclear. The V and J ends lost 0 bases and 7 bases respectively, with 9 bases between them. Germline loops: CDR1 GTSNPN, CDR2 SVGIG (reference sequence). The CDR3 length is 13 residues.

Here the CDR3 DNA reads TGTGCCAGCAGCGTACCCCCCCCTACAGGGGCTGGAAACACCATATATTTT. Protein: CASSVPPPTGAGNTIYF. The rearrangement joins TRBV9 to TRBJ1-3, with 7 bases lining up with TRBD1. Germline V CDR1 and CDR2: SGDLS, YYNGEE. Trimming took 1 base from V and 2 from J; bases not matched to a gene: 9. The CDR3 is made up of 17 amino acids.

V gene TRBV27 combines with J gene TRBJ2-3, with 14 bases lining up with TRBD2. This CDR3 is 17 amino acids long. Per the germline V gene, CDR1 is MNHEY and CDR2 is SMNVEV (reference sequence). The V gene end was trimmed by 6 bases and the J gene end by 5 bases; junction bases not matched to a gene: 10. CDR3 in amino acids: CASSRAGTSGRRDTQYF. CDR3 DNA: TGTGCCAGCAGCCGCGCAGGGACTAGCGGGAGAAGAGATACGCAGTATTTT.

The chain combines TRBV19 with TRBJ1-1; D is ambiguous. There are 13 residues in the CDR3. CDR1 LNHDA and CDR2 SQIVND come from the germline V gene (reference sequence). Trimming left V 8 bases short and J 1 base short, with 11 bases between. The CDR3 region has the DNA TGTGCCAGTTCCCTTCTCGGGAACACTGAAGCTTTCTTT. Translation: CASSLLGNTEAFF.

This chain links TRBV10-1 with TRBJ1-1; maybe TRBD1 (5 bases). CDR3 length equals 11 residues. CDR1 WNHNN and CDR2 SYGVQD come from the germline V gene (reference sequence). V lost 4 bases, J lost 5 bases, and 5 bases lay in between. CDR3 DNA: TGCGCCAGCAGTGCAGGGACTGAAGCTTTCTTT. As protein: CASSAGTEAFF.

J is TRBJ2-3 and V is TRBV11-1; 10 bases are a match to TRBD1. Trimming took 2 bases from V and 3 from J; bases not matched to a gene: 5. Germline V CDR1 and CDR2: SGHAT, FQDESV (reference sequence). CDR3 size: 16 residues. This CDR3 reads CASSLPGQGRTDTQYF. CDR3 nucleotides: TGTGCCAGCAGCTTACCGGGACAGGGGAGAACAGATACGCAGTATTTT.

The rearrangement uses TRBV6-1 and TRBJ1-3; D not resolved. The V and J ends lost 2 bases and 4 bases respectively, with 15 bases between them. There are 16 residues in the CDR3. CDR1 MNHNS and CDR2 SASEGT come from the germline V gene. The CDR3 region is CASSEIASRGGNTIYF. DNA of the CDR3: TGTGCCAGCAGTGAAATAGCCTCCCGGGGAGGAAACACCATATATTTT.

The J gene is TRBJ2-3, the V gene TRBV5-8; TRBD1 is a possible D gene (6 bases). Trimming removed 3 bases at V and 0 bases at J, with 14 bases between. Germline assignment: CDR1 SGHTS and CDR2 YDEGEE. The CDR3 has 16 amino acids. The CDR3 is CASSWWGPGSTDTQYF. In DNA, the CDR3 is TGTGCCAGCAGCTGGTGGGGGCCGGGGAGCACAGATACGCAGTATTTT.

In this sample, this clone turned up a few times. The chain has TRBV4-1 and TRBJ2-2; 9 bases map to TRBD2. V lost 1 base and J lost 7; bases outside the gene matches: 10. Germline V gene lookup returns CDR1 MGHRA and CDR2 YSYEKL. The CDR3 length is 17 residues. CDR3 coding DNA: TGCGCCAGCAGCCAAGTTGTAAGCGGGAGGAATCGCGGGGAGCTGTTTTTT. Translating gives CASSQVVSGRNRGELFF.

This clone was observed a handful of times. The rearrangement uses TRBV5-1 and TRBJ2-5, with 7 bases matching TRBD1. This CDR3 region has 14 residues. From germline, CDR1 is SGHRS and CDR2 YFSETQ. The V segment lost 1 base and the J segment 1 base; nucleotides outside the gene matches: 1. CDR3 DNA sequence: TGCGCCAGCAGCTTGTGGGACAGCCAAGAGACCCAGTACTTC. Translation gives CASSLWDSQETQYF. The variable domain in full, completed from reference TRBV5-1 and TRBJ2-5, reads KAGVTQTPRYLIKTRGQQVTLSCSPISGHRSVSWYQQTPGQGLQFLFEYFSETQRNKGNFPGRFSGRQFSNSRSEMNVSTLELGDSALYLCASSLWDSQETQYFGPGTRLLVL.